Below are 21 T cell receptor beta chains sequenced from a single sample in a study of cytomegalovirus exposure and HLA in healthy donors. This PCR relied on a set of 60 Vbeta primers and 13 Jbeta primers. The data were produced by immunoSEQ multiplex PCR, yet TCRdb's version contains in-frame clones alone and is incomplete. The sample comprises roughly 100,000 clones, 71% of which are singletons, and less than 3.5% rests with the top ten. Sequencing was done on a sample of PBMCs. The source is a female donor in good health and CMV-seronegative.

The sample holds a few counts of this clone. The V gene is TRBV5-5, the J gene TRBJ1-3; D is ambiguous. The V gene's germline CDR1 is SGHKS and CDR2 YYEKEE (reference sequence). V was cut by 0 bases and J by 0 bases, with 7 bases left in between. CDR3 size: 15 residues. The CDR3 here is CASSLDDNSGNTIYF. The CDR3 DNA reads as TGTGCCAGCAGCTTGGATGACAACTCTGGAAACACCATATATTTT.

The chain employs TRBV7-3 and TRBJ2-1; perhaps TRBD2 as D (6 bases). V lost 0 bases and J 6 bases, leaving 9 bases between the germline ends. The CDR3 has 14 amino acids. The V gene's germline CDR1 is SGHTA and CDR2 FQGTGA. In DNA, the CDR3 is TGTGCCAGCAGCTTAACGGGGAGGAGCAATGAGCAGTTCTTC. Protein sequence: CASSLTGRSNEQFF. The full variable domain, its missing parts supplied by reference TRBV7-3 and TRBJ2-1, is GAGVSQTPSNKVTEKGKYVELRCDPISGHTALYWYRQSLGQGPEFLIYFQGTGAADDSGLPNDRFFAVRPEGSVSTLKIQRTERGDSAVYLCASSLTGRSNEQFFGPGTRLTVL.

This sequence joins TRBV4-3 and TRBJ2-7; 10 bases align to TRBD1. After removal of 0 bases from V and 2 bases from J, the junction contained 4 bases not matched to a gene. The germline CDR1 and CDR2 sequences are LGHNA and YSLEER. The CDR3 is 16 amino acids. Here the CDR3 DNA reads TGCGCCAGCAGCCAAGAGCGGGACAGGGGTACCTACGAGCAGTACTTC. Translation gives CASSQERDRGTYEQYF.

The chain carries TRBV19 and TRBJ2-5, with 8 bases lining up with TRBD2. Germline lookup yields CDR1 LNHDA and CDR2 SQIVND (reference sequence). Germline trimming cut 5 bases from V and 1 base from J; bases unmatched to any gene: 12. The CDR3 length is 17 residues. The CDR3 region has the DNA TGTGCCAGTAGTCCCCTAGCGGGCACGAGGGGCCAAGAGACCCAGTACTTC. Amino acids: CASSPLAGTRGQETQYF. Based on the CDR3 plus reference TRBV19 and TRBJ2-5, the full variable domain is DGGITQSPKYLFRKEGQNVTLSCEQNLNHDAMYWYRQDPGQGLRLIYYSQIVNDFQKGDIAEGYSVSREKKESFPLTVTSAQKNPTAFYLCASSPLAGTRGQETQYFGPGTRLLVL.

The rearrangement links TRBV28 to TRBJ1-5; 9 bases agree with TRBD1. The germline CDR1 and CDR2 sequences are MDHEN and SYDVKM. CDR3 length: 15 amino acids. J lost 5 bases, V lost 7 bases, and 9 bases had no gene match. The CDR3 protein is CASIPGQGSHQPQHF. The CDR3 nucleotides read TGTGCCAGCATTCCGGGACAGGGCTCTCATCAGCCCCAGCATTTT.

This chain joins TRBV5-1 and TRBJ2-2, with D possibly matching TRBD1 (6 bases). The CDR3 sequence is 14 residues long. From germline, CDR1 is SGHRS and CDR2 YFSETQ. V lost 4 bases and J 1 base, leaving 8 bases between the germline ends. Here the CDR3 DNA reads TGCGCCAGCAGCCCGGGACAGAACACCGGGGAGCTGTTTTTT. It codes for CASSPGQNTGELFF.

This chain connects TRBV9 to TRBJ2-2, with D possibly TRBD2 on 5 matching bases. This CDR3 comprises 14 residues. CDR1 is SGDLS, CDR2 YYNGEE, per germline. Trimming cost V 0 bases and J 5 bases, with 8 bases left between them. The CDR3 spells CASSVAWETGELFF. CDR3 DNA: TGTGCCAGCAGCGTAGCGTGGGAGACCGGGGAGCTGTTTTTT.

This clone has only a few counts. V gene TRBV6-5 combines with J gene TRBJ1-4; no clear D gene. The V end was cut by 5 bases, the J end by 4 bases, with 8 bases between. Germline V gene data show CDR1 as MNHEY and CDR2 as SVGAGI. The length of the CDR3 is 13 residues. CDR3 protein: CASSPEFNEKLFF. CDR3 sequence (DNA): TGTGCCAGCAGTCCGGAGTTTAATGAAAAACTGTTTTTT.

This clone was found a few times. The genes are TRBV11-3 and TRBJ1-3; D might be TRBD1 (5 bases). The V gene lost 3 bases and the J gene lost 2 bases, with 14 bases spanning the gap. Germline CDR1 reads SGHNT; CDR2 reads YENEEA. The CDR3 is made up of 16 amino acids. The CDR3 loop is CASSLADSRTGNTIYF. The DNA of the CDR3 is TGTGCCAGCAGCTTGGCCGACAGTAGAACTGGAAACACCATATATTTT.

The table lists this clone with a few counts. The rearrangement uses TRBV5-5 and TRBJ2-1; the D gene is possibly TRBD1 (6 bases). This CDR3 contains 16 residues. V was clipped by 0 bases and J by 8 bases, with 18 bases between them. Looked up from germline, CDR1 is SGHKS and CDR2 is YYEKEE (reference sequence). The CDR3 DNA follows: TGTGCCAGCAGCTTGGACCTCAGGGGTTTCATCGATGAGCAGTTCTTC. Amino acids: CASSLDLRGFIDEQFF.

This chain connects TRBV11-2 to TRBJ1-2; D remains ambiguous. The CDR3 runs to 14 residues. Germline CDR1 and CDR2: SGHAT and FQNNGV. V lost 1 base to trimming and J lost 5 bases, with 11 bases between them. The CDR3 sequence is CASSLGLTGYGYTF. The CDR3, as DNA: TGTGCCAGCAGCTTAGGGTTGACGGGATATGGCTACACCTTC.

DNA of the CDR3: TGTGCCAGCAGTGAATCGGGGGGTAGAGCTTTCTTT. Amino acids: CASSESGGRAFF. The chain couples TRBV6-1 to TRBJ1-1; possibly TRBD1 for D (5 bases). V was pared by 2 bases and J by 10 bases, with 11 bases between. The CDR3 consists of 12 residues. CDR1 MNHNS and CDR2 SASEGT come from the germline V gene.

The genes are TRBV5-4 and TRBJ2-7; TRBD1 might be the D (7 bases). This CDR3 contains 14 residues. In germline, CDR1 is SGHNT, CDR2 YYREEE (reference sequence). V was trimmed by 3 bases and J by 3 bases, leaving 13 bases between them. CDR3 sequence reads: CASSSQGGHYEQYF. CDR3 nucleotides: TGTGCCAGCAGCTCGCAGGGGGGCCACTACGAGCAGTACTTC.

The V call is TRBV28, the J call TRBJ2-3; 9 bases are a match to TRBD1. V dropped 5 bases and J dropped 3; count of bases not matched to a gene: 6. The CDR3 totals 15 residues. Germline-derived CDR1 and CDR2 are MDHEN and SYDVKM. For the CDR3, the DNA is TGTGCCAGCAGTCCTCACAGGGGGCTAACAGATACGCAGTATTTT. Its protein product is CASSPHRGLTDTQYF. The entire variable domain, with the rest obtained from reference TRBV28 and TRBJ2-3, is as follows: DVKVTQSSRYLVKRTGEKVFLECVQDMDHENMFWYRQDPGLGLRLIYFSYDVKMKEKGDIPEGYSVSREKKERFSLILESASTNQTSMYLCASSPHRGLTDTQYFGPGTRLTVL.

This clone showed up just a few times. The chain joins TRBV7-9 to TRBJ2-1, with D perhaps TRBD2 (5 bases). Trimming shortened V by 2 bases and J by 9 bases, and 11 bases separated the two germline ends. Germline lookup yields CDR1 SEHNR and CDR2 FQNEAQ (reference sequence). This CDR3 region has 13 residues. The CDR3 DNA is TGTGCCAGCAGCTTAAACGGGGTTACTGAGCAGTTCTTC. Protein sequence: CASSLNGVTEQFF.

The table lists this clone with a few counts. V and J are TRBV5-6 and TRBJ1-5; D gene ambiguous. The CDR3 runs to 12 residues. Between the trimmed V and J ends, which lost 3 bases and 4 bases, there was a span of 5 bases. Germline CDR1 is SGHDT and CDR2 is YYEEEE. CDR3 sequence reads: CASSSGNQPQHF. CDR3 coding DNA: TGTGCCAGCAGCTCCGGTAATCAGCCCCAGCATTTT.

This clone was recorded a few times. The V and J genes are TRBV6-5 and TRBJ2-1; D gene unclear. Germline V lookup: CDR1 MNHEY, CDR2 SVGAGI. CDR3 length equals 13 residues. V lost 5 bases and J lost 7, with 12 bases in between. The CDR3 DNA reads TGTGCCAGCAGTGAGCAGGTTTGGAATGAGCAGTTCTTC. Residues: CASSEQVWNEQFF.

The sample holds a few counts of this clone. The chain couples TRBV2 to TRBJ2-5, with TRBD1 matching 8 bases. Germline CDR1 and CDR2: SNHLY and FYNNEI. The CDR3 covers 15 residues. V lost 1 base and J lost 5; bases outside the gene matches: 6. The CDR3, as DNA: TGTGCCAGCAGTGAAGGGAGACAGGGGACGGAGACCCAGTACTTC. Its translation is CASSEGRQGTETQYF.

The V call is TRBV7-9, the J call TRBJ2-6, with D maybe TRBD2 (6 bases). The CDR3 length is 18 residues. With 1 base removed from V and 3 bases from J, the gap between germline ends came to 16 bases. Germline CDR1 is SEHNR and CDR2 is FQNEAQ (reference sequence). This CDR3 is CASSLGDRGGFGANVLTF. The DNA of the CDR3 is TGTGCCAGCAGCTTAGGGGACCGTGGGGGGTTTGGGGCCAACGTCCTGACTTTC.

The V call is TRBV30, the J call TRBJ1-2; perhaps TRBD1 as D (5 bases). CDR1 GTSNPN and CDR2 SVGIG come from the germline V gene (reference sequence). The V and J ends lost 4 bases and 0 bases respectively, with 18 bases between them. The CDR3 is made up of 16 amino acids. The CDR3 spells CAWTAQGFSSNYGYTF. The CDR3 DNA reads TGTGCCTGGACGGCGCAGGGATTCTCCTCTAACTATGGCTACACCTTC.

J is TRBJ1-5 and V is TRBV2, with D possibly matching TRBD1 (5 bases). Germline V gives CDR1 SNHLY, CDR2 FYNNEI. Trimming pared 5 bases from V and 2 bases from J, leaving 13 bases between. The length of the CDR3 is 15 residues. The CDR3: CASSRGGNGNQPQHF. As DNA, the CDR3 is TGTGCCAGCAGTCGGGGGGGAAATGGCAATCAGCCCCAGCATTTT.